A selection of T cell receptor beta chains follows, all from one sample in a study of T cells after yellow fever vaccination. Using its own MiXCR run on the 5' RACE reads, TCRdb lists one record per CDR3 protein. The profile shows under 200,000 distinct CDR3 sequences, 9.5% to 12% of them singletons. The source was CD8+ T cells sorted from PBMCs, collected 15 days after the yellow fever booster vaccination. These receptors were obtained from a man aged 18 to 30 who received the YFV17D yellow fever vaccine. Both conserved end residues are part of each CDR3. A D gene is named only where the DNA matches it firmly. Clone size is shown for a subset of rows, as once, few, many or a class of expanded clone.

many,NA,TRBJ2-5,TRBV4-2,CASSQDLRGSPPKETQYF,TGTGCCAGCAGCCAAGATCTGAGAGGCTCTCCGCCCAAAGAGACCCAGTACTTC
few,NA,TRBJ2-3,TRBV12-3/TRBV12-4,CASSPSRAQYF,TGTGCCAGCAGTCCCTCCCGGGCGCAGTATTTT
few,NA,TRBJ1-2,TRBV6-6,CASSKDRTSNYGYTF,TGTGCCAGCAGTAAGGACAGAACCTCTAACTATGGCTACACCTTC
few,TRBD1,TRBJ1-6,TRBV10-3,CAISRDRDLSPLHF,TGTGCCATCAGCCGGGACAGGGACTTATCACCCCTCCACTTT
NA,NA,TRBJ2-2,TRBV12-3/TRBV12-4,CASSFWGSGELFF,TGTGCCAGCAGTTTTTGGGGATCCGGGGAGCTGTTTTTT
many,NA,TRBJ2-7,TRBV7-9,CASSGGGTASPYEQYF,TGTGCCAGCAGCGGGGGGGGGACAGCGTCCCCCTACGAGCAGTACTTC
many,NA,TRBJ2-1,TRBV27,CASSPTEYNEQFF,TGTGCCAGCAGTCCGACAGAATACAATGAGCAGTTCTTC
NA,NA,TRBJ2-1,TRBV4-3,CASSQDVGTNEQFF,TGCGCCAGCAGCCAAGATGTTGGCACCAATGAGCAGTTCTTC
many,TRBD2,TRBJ2-1,TRBV7-6,CASSLAASGGHSYNEQFF,TGTGCCAGCAGCTTAGCCGCTAGCGGGGGGCACTCCTACAATGAGCAGTTCTTC
many,NA,TRBJ2-5,TRBV4-3,CASSQDGTWKETQYF,TGCGCCAGCAGCCAAGACGGGACGTGGAAAGAGACCCAGTACTTC
few,NA,TRBJ2-1,TRBV6-5,CASSYGGGSSYNEQFF,TGTGCCAGCAGTTACGGCGGGGGCAGCTCCTACAATGAGCAGTTCTTC
many,NA,TRBJ2-7,TRBV29-1,CSVEDLGGRQYF,TGCAGCGTTGAAGATCTTGGGGGGCGGCAGTACTTC
NA,NA,TRBJ2-1,TRBV28,CASSLLKGVGGMEQFF,TGTGCCAGCAGTTTATTAAAGGGGGTAGGGGGTATGGAGCAGTTCTTC
NA,NA,TRBJ2-3,TRBV6-1,CASATWGPDTQYF,TGTGCCAGCGCAACTTGGGGTCCAGATACGCAGTATTTT
many,NA,TRBJ1-2,TRBV27,CASSLGAGYGYTF,TGTGCCAGCAGTTTAGGGGCTGGCTATGGCTACACCTTC
NA,NA,TRBJ1-1,TRBV6-6,CASSSPDVMNTEAFF,TGTGCCAGCAGTTCCCCGGACGTAATGAACACTGAAGCTTTCTTT
NA,NA,TRBJ1-1,TRBV7-3,CASSLDSTTPMNTEAFF,TGTGCCAGCAGCTTAGACAGCACAACCCCCATGAACACTGAAGCTTTCTTT
few,TRBD2,TRBJ2-1,TRBV24-1,CAPRWLAGGPYNEQFF,TGTGCCCCCCGCTGGCTAGCGGGGGGGCCCTACAATGAGCAGTTCTTC
NA,NA,TRBJ2-5,TRBV27,CASSARLGGPEETQYF,TGTGCCAGCAGTGCCCGCCTAGGGGGTCCAGAAGAGACCCAGTACTTC
NA,NA,TRBJ2-7,TRBV3-1,CASSQSTYEQYF,TGTGCCAGCAGCCAATCGACCTACGAGCAGTACTTC
NA,TRBD1,TRBJ2-2,TRBV4-1,CASSPKAIYRSPGQGATGELFF,TGCGCCAGCAGCCCTAAGGCCATATACCGTTCGCCGGGACAGGGGGCGACCGGGGAGCTGTTTTTT
NA,NA,TRBJ2-3,TRBV7-2,CASTFLGDTQYF,TGTGCCAGCACCTTCCTGGGGGATACGCAGTATTTT
NA,NA,TRBJ2-3,TRBV27,CASNLGRSTDTQYF,TGTGCCAGCAACCTAGGGCGGAGCACAGATACGCAGTATTTT
NA,TRBD1,TRBJ1-2,TRBV6-2/TRBV6-3,CASSQGARGYTF,TGTGCCAGCAGCCAGGGGGCTCGTGGCTACACCTTC
NA,TRBD1,TRBJ1-2,TRBV27,CASSAGTEANYGYTF,TGTGCCAGCAGTGCCGGGACAGAGGCTAACTATGGCTACACCTTC
many,NA,TRBJ2-2,TRBV4-1,CASSRRLNTGELFF,TGCGCCAGCAGCCGAAGACTTAACACCGGGGAGCTGTTTTTT
NA,TRBD1,TRBJ1-2,TRBV7-6,CASSIGTGDYGYTF,TGTGCCAGCAGCATCGGGACAGGGGATTATGGCTACACCTTC
NA,NA,TRBJ1-1,TRBV11-2,CASSFNTMNTEAFF,TGTGCCAGCAGCTTTAACACGATGAACACTGAAGCTTTCTTT
many,NA,TRBJ2-5,TRBV27,CASSASGTQYF,TGTGCCAGCAGCGCCTCGGGGACCCAGTACTTC
NA,TRBD1,TRBJ2-3,TRBV4-1,CASSLRTGGTDTQYF,TGCGCCAGCAGCCTCCGGACAGGGGGCACAGATACGCAGTATTTT
few,NA,TRBJ2-3,TRBV28,CASSLWKSTDTQYF,TGTGCCAGCAGTTTATGGAAAAGCACAGATACGCAGTATTTT
NA,NA,TRBJ2-2,TRBV2,CASSGGTNTGELFF,TGTGCCAGCAGTGGGGGTACGAACACCGGGGAGCTGTTTTTT
NA,NA,TRBJ1-5,TRBV12-3/TRBV12-4,CASSVVNQPQHF,TGTGCCAGCAGTGTGGTCAATCAGCCCCAGCATTTT
few,NA,TRBJ2-1,TRBV7-9,CASSLVSAHEQFF,TGTGCCAGCAGCTTAGTTTCCGCCCATGAGCAGTTCTTC
few,NA,TRBJ1-2,TRBV7-2,CASSPDYPGYTF,TGTGCCAGCAGCCCGGACTACCCTGGCTACACCTTC
many,NA,TRBJ2-3,TRBV15,CATSRAPDTQYF,TGTGCCACCAGCAGAGCTCCGGATACGCAGTATTTT
NA,TRBD1,TRBJ2-5,TRBV12-3/TRBV12-4,CASSFDTGTGDQETQYF,TGTGCCAGCAGTTTCGATACAGGGACAGGGGACCAAGAGACCCAGTACTTC
few,NA,TRBJ1-4,TRBV7-9,CASSRALNEKLFF,TGTGCCAGCAGCCGGGCCCTTAATGAAAAACTGTTTTTT
few,TRBD1,TRBJ1-1,TRBV18,CASSTADRETEAFF,TGTGCCAGCTCGACGGCCGACAGGGAAACTGAAGCTTTCTTT
NA,TRBD1,TRBJ2-1,TRBV12-3/TRBV12-4,CASSGLQGNEQFF,TGTGCCAGCAGTGGTTTACAGGGGAATGAGCAGTTCTTC
NA,TRBD2,TRBJ2-3,TRBV29-1,CSVRGAGGSRDTQYF,TGCAGCGTTCGCGGCGCGGGGGGGTCCCGTGATACGCAGTATTTT
few,NA,TRBJ1-1,TRBV29-1,CSVRRDTEAFF,TGCAGCGTTAGGCGTGACACTGAAGCTTTCTTT
few,NA,TRBJ2-7,TRBV5-1,CASSTAADTSYEQYF,TGCGCCAGCAGCACGGCAGCGGACACCTCCTACGAGCAGTACTTC
few,NA,TRBJ1-1,TRBV4-3,CASSQTETRYFNTEAFF,TGCGCCAGCAGCCAGACGGAGACGAGGTACTTTAACACTGAAGCTTTCTTT
NA,NA,TRBJ2-1,TRBV4-1,CASSQRGGGLNEQFF,TGCGCCAGCAGCCAACGTGGCGGGGGCCTCAATGAGCAGTTCTTC
many,NA,TRBJ2-1,TRBV7-8,CASSDKRLDGFYDEQFF,TGTGCCAGCAGCGACAAAAGACTAGACGGGTTTTACGATGAGCAGTTCTTC
few,TRBD2,TRBJ2-3,TRBV3-1,CASSQDLTSADTQYF,TGTGCCAGCAGCCAAGACCTCACTAGCGCAGATACGCAGTATTTT
NA,NA,TRBJ2-3,TRBV3-1,CASSQPDRGGTDTQYF,TGTGCCAGCAGCCAACCGGACAGAGGAGGCACAGATACGCAGTATTTT
NA,NA,TRBJ2-6,TRBV9,CASSDSGSLGISGANVLTF,TGTGCCAGCAGCGACTCCGGGTCCTTGGGGATCTCTGGGGCCAACGTCCTGACTTTC
NA,NA,TRBJ2-2,TRBV9,CASSWVKSGELFF,TGTGCCAGCAGCTGGGTCAAATCCGGGGAGCTGTTTTTT